The subject of this entry is one TCR beta chain. Its target is unknown. This sample was included in a study of T cells expressing NK-cell markers. In the study overall: The study drew TCR beta repertoires from sorted CD3+CD56+NKG2C+, CD3+CD56+NKG2C- and CD3+CD56-NKG2C+ T cells. Findings and limits, study-wide: These clonotypes additionally ranked first within the CD3+CD56-NKG2C+ fraction of several donors.

5'RACE template switching built TCR beta cDNA with unique molecular identifiers. No DNA is given; TCRdb re-called the 5' RACE reads and lists each CDR3 protein once. The repertoire table contains around 260,000 distinct CDR3 sequences. This CDR3 has 12 amino acids. The receptor's source is a woman aged 18 to 69 in good health. V is TRBV12-3 or TRBV12-4 and J is TRBJ2-5. Sequenced input: blood T cells: a sorted CD56 or NKG2C T cell subset, CD4+ or CD8+ T cells, or bulk PBMC T cells (not recorded which). CDR3 residues: CASSFTEETQYF.